The entry below describes one T cell receptor beta chain. The antigen remains undetermined. The junction does not match germline at one end; this may be a read error. Newly diagnosed, the hyperthyroidism patients had under 2 months' duration and were aged 18 to 65. As the starting material, over 9.5 ml of fresh peripheral blood yielded the PBMCs. This entry comes from a study of Graves' ophthalmopathy and Graves' hyperthyroidism. About the study: Untreated patients at initial diagnosis provided peripheral blood. Study results and limitations: With approximately 90% sensitivity and 70% to 82% specificity, a 13-signature model separated ophthalmopathy from stable hyperthyroidism.

The CDR3 runs to 13 residues. RNA transcripts provided the template for amplifying TCR beta CDR3 regions. HTBI-primed RT-PCR formed the first round, and a multiplex PCR formed the second. TCRdb itself ran the multiplex PCR reads through MiXCR, one entry per CDR3 protein. The sample includes 350,000 to 400,000 distinct CDR3 sequences, roughly 15% seen only once; the top ten take about 7.3%. Sequencing input: peripheral blood. V and J are TRBV12-3 or TRBV12-4 and TRBJ1-1; no reliable D call. This TCR was recovered from a woman between 18 and 29 years old with stable Graves' hyperthyroidism. For the CDR3, the DNA is TGTGCCAGCAGTTTAGCAGGGAACACTGAAGTTTTCTTT. Its protein is CASSLAGNTEVFF.